This TCR beta chain was identified during a study of CD8+ T cells in alopecia areata (dated 2018 in TCRdb). Regarding the complete study: Treated patients were enrolled in an open-label pilot trial of oral tofacitinib at 5 to 10 mg twice daily for moderate-to-severe alopecia areata. TCRbeta CDR3 regions were amplified by immunoSEQ multiplex PCR with 35 Vbeta forward and 13 Jbeta reverse primers. The study used high-throughput TCRbeta sequencing to examine T cell clonal expansion in alopecia areata, in both the C3H/HeJ mouse model and human patients. Patients on tofacitinib were biopsied at baseline and after 4 and 24 weeks of treatment, and several of the patients also had a later scalp biopsy. The SALT score, which quantifies the percentage of affected scalp surface area, was used to measure disease severity in treated patients. Scalp clonality was compared among normal scalp (n=4), patchy alopecia areata scalp (n=8), and alopecia totalis/universalis scalp (n=8). Tofacitinib was administered for 6 to 18 months, and 6 months of follow-up off drug were then conducted to assess delayed response and recurrence. RNA was obtained with the PAXgene miRNA kit for fixed scalp, the miRNeasy kit for PBMCs, and the RNeasy kit for mouse skin. Human TCRbeta sequencing covered scalp tissue and sorted CD4+ and CD8+ peripheral blood T cells from patchy and totalis/universalis alopecia areata patients and healthy controls.

Trimming takes 0 bases off V and 3 bases off J; junction bases not matched to a gene: 6. Counted from cysteine to phenylalanine, this CDR3 has 17 amino acids. The only DNA kept is the CDR3, 51 bases in frame from the first base. From the germline V gene, CDR1 is SGHDT and CDR2 is YYEEEE. This clone was picked up a small number of times. Its antigen target is currently unknown. No qualities accompany the bases; no much larger clone lies one base away. In light of the paper, this sample's time point label describes: 24 weeks on oral tofacitinib. The treatment or condition label of this sample denotes: oral pan-JAK inhibitor, 5-10 mg twice daily. Peripheral blood and lesional scalp punch biopsies were obtained from patients with alopecia areata. PBMCs were isolated by density centrifugation and stained for CD3, CD4 and CD8, after which CD4+ and CD8+ T cells were sorted on a FACSAria. The protocol used for the library was the immunoSEQ multiplex PCR assay. For TCR sequencing, RNA was extracted from every sample and reverse transcribed into cDNA to serve as template. SuperScript III was used to make first-strand cDNA, primed with a 2:1 mix of oligo-dT and random hexamers. Amplification bias was assessed with a synthetic immune receptor repertoire, and residual bias was removed computationally. For the original study's pipeline: After raw reads were preprocessed to remove errors, the CDR3 was defined following IMGT conventions as running from the conserved cysteine to phenylalanine. Clonality was computed by normalizing Shannon entropy by log2 of the number of productive unique TCRs and subtracting the result from 1. Whether each scalp clone was CD4 or CD8 was inferred by checking scalp TCRbeta sequences against the CD4 and CD8 repertoires from sorted blood. The table was pulled from immuneACCESS by TCRdb, which kept in-frame rearrangements only. Such tables lose some clones; where checked, under half of the loss comes from unresolved V genes, and the rest has no known cause. V and J calls and clone size are as listed in that table; D and trimming were resolved from the DNA. The table for this sample lists about 290,000 clones; roughly 50% of them were counted only once. About 1.8% of the sample lies in the top ten.

The study at large found these results: Resident alphabeta T cells in normal human skin are also sequenced, complicating scalp TCR repertoire analysis, unlike mouse skin dominated by gammadelta T cells. Shared TCR sequences between patients were less evident than in mice, which may be partly attributable to HLA diversity in the patient population. Higher clonality and more expanded CD8+ clones were observed in lesional scalp than in normal scalp, particularly in alopecia totalis/universalis, a finding suggestive of antigenic drive. Many expanded lesional clones persisted in scalp and blood during tofacitinib treatment, which may partly explain relapse after stopping treatment. Scalp clonality and the number of expanded CD8+ clones among the top 100 scalp clones were significantly decreased by tofacitinib. Because the treated cohort was small and had just a single nonresponder, larger studies are needed to establish links between baseline CD8+ expansion and response.

This clonotype was sampled from a human donor with alopecia areata. Here the sequenced sample was CD4+ T cells sorted from blood, taken at week 24, from a patient treated with tofacitinib. The chain joins TRBV5-6 to TRBJ2-5; 12 middle bases align to TRBD2. The DNA sequence reads TGTGCCAGCAGCTTGGCCAGGTGGACTAGCGGGGAAGAGACCCAGTACTTC. This yields the protein CASSLARWTSGEETQYF. Supplemented by the reference TRBV5-6 and TRBJ2-5 proteins around the CDR3, the complete variable domain is DAGVTQSPTHLIKTRGQQVTLRCSPKSGHDTVSWYQQALGQGPQFIFQYYEEEERQRGNFPDRFSGHQFPNYSSELNVNALLLGDSALYLCASSLARWTSGEETQYFGPGTRLLVL.